These 2 T cell receptor beta chains were sequenced from one sample in a study of blood T cell repertoires in COVID-19. Data came from immunoSEQ multiplex PCR; TCRdb stores just in-frame clones and leaves some out. The sample lists 160,000 or so clones, about 85% seen once, with approximately 5.1% in the top ten. Sequenced material: PBMCs or T cells enriched from blood (not recorded which). These receptors were collected from a middle-aged woman with acute COVID-19.

The chain combines TRBV29-1 with TRBJ2-2, with 10 bases identical to TRBD2. The trim removed 2 bases at V and 1 base at J, leaving 1 base unmatched. The CDR3 sequence is 15 residues long. Germline V lookup: CDR1 SQVTM, CDR2 ANQGSEA. The CDR3 sequence: CSVEKREGNTGELFF. Written as DNA, the CDR3 is TGCAGCGTTGAAAAGCGGGAGGGGAACACCGGGGAGCTGTTTTTT.

This chain links TRBV20-1 with TRBJ2-1; TRBD2 matches at 9 bases. After removal of 3 bases from V and 16 bases from J, the junction contained 7 bases not matched to a gene. Germline-derived CDR1 and CDR2 are DFQATT and SNEGSKA (reference sequence). The CDR3 runs to 11 residues. CDR3 coding DNA: TGCAGTGCTAGTCCCGGGACTAGCCTTTTCTTC. Its protein product is CSASPGTSLFF.